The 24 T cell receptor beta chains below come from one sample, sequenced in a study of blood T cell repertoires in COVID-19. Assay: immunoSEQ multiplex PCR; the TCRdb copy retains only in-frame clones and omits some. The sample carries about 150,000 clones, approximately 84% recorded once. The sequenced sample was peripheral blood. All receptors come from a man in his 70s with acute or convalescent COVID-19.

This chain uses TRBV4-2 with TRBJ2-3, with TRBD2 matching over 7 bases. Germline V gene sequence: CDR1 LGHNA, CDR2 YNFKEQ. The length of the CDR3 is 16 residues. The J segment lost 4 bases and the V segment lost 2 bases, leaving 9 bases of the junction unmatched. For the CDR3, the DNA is TGTGCCAGCAGCCAATCCCTAGGACTAGAGGCAGATACGCAGTATTTT. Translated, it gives CASSQSLGLEADTQYF.

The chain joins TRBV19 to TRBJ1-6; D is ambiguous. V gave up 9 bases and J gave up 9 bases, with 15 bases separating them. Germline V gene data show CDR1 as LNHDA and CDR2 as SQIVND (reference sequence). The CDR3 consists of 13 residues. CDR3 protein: CASTEGRGSPLHF. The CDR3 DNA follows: TGTGCCAGCACGGAGGGTAGAGGTTCACCCCTCCACTTT.

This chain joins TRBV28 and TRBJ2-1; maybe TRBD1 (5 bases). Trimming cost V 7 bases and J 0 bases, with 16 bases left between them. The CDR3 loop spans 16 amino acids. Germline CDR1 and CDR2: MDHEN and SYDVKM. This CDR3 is CASIPLRQSSYNEQFF. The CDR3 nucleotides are TGTGCCAGCATCCCACTAAGACAGAGCTCCTACAATGAGCAGTTCTTC.

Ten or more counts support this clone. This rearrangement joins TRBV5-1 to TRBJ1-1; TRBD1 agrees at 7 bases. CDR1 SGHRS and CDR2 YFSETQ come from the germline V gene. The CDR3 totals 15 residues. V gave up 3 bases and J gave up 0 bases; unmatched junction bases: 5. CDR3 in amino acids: CASSSTGEVNTEAFF. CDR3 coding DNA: TGCGCCAGCAGCTCAACAGGGGAGGTGAACACTGAAGCTTTCTTT.

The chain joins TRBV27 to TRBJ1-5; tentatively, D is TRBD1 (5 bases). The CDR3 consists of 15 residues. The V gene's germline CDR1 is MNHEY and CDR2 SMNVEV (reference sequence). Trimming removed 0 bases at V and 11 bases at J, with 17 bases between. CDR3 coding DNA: TGTGCCAGCAGTTTATCATCAGGGTCCAGGGATGCCCAGCATTTT. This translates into CASSLSSGSRDAQHF.

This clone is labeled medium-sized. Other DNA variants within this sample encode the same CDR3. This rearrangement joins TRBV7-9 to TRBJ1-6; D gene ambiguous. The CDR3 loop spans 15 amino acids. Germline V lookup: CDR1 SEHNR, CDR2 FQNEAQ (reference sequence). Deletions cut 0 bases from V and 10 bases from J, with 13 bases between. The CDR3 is CASSLALGEGSPLHF. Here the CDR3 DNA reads TGTGCCAGCAGCTTAGCATTGGGAGAAGGGTCACCCCTCCACTTT.

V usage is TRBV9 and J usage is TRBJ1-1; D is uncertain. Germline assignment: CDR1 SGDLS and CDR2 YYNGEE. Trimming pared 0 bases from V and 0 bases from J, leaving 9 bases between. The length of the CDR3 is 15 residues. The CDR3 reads CASSVGGVMNTEAFF. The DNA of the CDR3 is TGTGCCAGCAGCGTAGGCGGAGTTATGAACACTGAAGCTTTCTTT.

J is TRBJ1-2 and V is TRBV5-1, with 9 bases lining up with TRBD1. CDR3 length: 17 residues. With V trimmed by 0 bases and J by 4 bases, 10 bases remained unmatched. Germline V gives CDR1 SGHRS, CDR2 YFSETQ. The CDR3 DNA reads TGCGCCAGCAGCTTGGGGACAGGGGTTTTGATGAGCTATGGCTACACCTTC. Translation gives CASSLGTGVLMSYGYTF.

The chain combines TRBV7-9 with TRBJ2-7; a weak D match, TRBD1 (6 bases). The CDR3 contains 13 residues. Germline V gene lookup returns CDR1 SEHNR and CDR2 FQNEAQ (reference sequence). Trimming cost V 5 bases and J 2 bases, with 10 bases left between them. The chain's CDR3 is CASSLTGPYEQYF. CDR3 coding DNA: TGTGCCAGCAGCCTAACAGGGCCCTACGAGCAGTACTTC.

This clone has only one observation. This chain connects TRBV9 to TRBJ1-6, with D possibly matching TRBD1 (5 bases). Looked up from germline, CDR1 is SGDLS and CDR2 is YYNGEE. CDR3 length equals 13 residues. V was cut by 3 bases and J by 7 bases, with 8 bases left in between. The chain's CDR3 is CASSAGQNSPLHF. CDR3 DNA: TGTGCCAGCAGCGCCGGACAAAATTCACCCCTCCACTTT.

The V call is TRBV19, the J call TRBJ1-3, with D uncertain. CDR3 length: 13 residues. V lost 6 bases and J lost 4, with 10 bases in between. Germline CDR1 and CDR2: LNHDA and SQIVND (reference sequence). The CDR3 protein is CASRHPLGNTIYF. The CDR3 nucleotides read TGTGCCAGTAGACACCCCCTCGGAAACACCATATATTTT.

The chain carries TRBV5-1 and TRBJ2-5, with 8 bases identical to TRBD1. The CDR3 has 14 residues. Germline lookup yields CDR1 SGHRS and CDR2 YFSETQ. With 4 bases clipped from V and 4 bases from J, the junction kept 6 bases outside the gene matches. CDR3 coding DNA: TGCGCCAGCAGCCCTCGACAGGGGAGAGAGACCCAGTACTTC. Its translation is CASSPRQGRETQYF.

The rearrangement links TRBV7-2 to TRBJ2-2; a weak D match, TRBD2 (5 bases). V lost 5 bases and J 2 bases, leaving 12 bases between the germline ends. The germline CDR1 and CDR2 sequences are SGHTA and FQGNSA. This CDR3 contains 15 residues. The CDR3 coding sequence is TGTGCCAGCAGCACCCCGGGAATCAACACCGGGGAGCTGTTTTTT. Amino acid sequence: CASSTPGINTGELFF. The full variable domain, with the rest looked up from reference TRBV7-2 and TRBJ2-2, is GAGVSQSPSNKVTEKGKDVELRCDPISGHTALYWYRQSLGQGLEFLIYFQGNSAPDKSGLPSDRFSAERTGGSVSTLTIQRTQQEDSAVYLCASSTPGINTGELFFGEGSRLTVL.

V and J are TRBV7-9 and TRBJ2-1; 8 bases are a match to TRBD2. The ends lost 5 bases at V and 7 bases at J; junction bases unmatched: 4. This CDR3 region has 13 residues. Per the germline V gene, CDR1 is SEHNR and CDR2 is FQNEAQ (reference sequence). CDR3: CASSSGSPNEQFF. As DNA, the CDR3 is TGTGCCAGCAGCAGCGGGAGTCCTAATGAGCAGTTCTTC.

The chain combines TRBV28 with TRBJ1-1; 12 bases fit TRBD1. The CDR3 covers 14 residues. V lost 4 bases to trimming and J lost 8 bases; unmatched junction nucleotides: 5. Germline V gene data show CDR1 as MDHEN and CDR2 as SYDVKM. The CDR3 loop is CASSWGQGASEAFF. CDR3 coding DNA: TGTGCCAGCAGTTGGGGACAGGGGGCGTCGGAAGCTTTCTTT.

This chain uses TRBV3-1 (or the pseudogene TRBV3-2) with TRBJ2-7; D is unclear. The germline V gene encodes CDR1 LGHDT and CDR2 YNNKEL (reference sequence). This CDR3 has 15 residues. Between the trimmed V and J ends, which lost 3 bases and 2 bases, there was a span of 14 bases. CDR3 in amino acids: CASSQVIGPAYEQYF. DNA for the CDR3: TGTGCCAGCAGCCAGGTGATTGGGCCAGCCTACGAGCAGTACTTC.

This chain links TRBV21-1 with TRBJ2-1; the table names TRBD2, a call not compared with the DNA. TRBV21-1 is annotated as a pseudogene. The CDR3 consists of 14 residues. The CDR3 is CASSPKRCRRGQFF. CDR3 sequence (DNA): TGTGCCAGCAGCCCCAAAAGGTGCCGGAGAGGGCAGTTCTTC.

The CDR3 nucleotides are TGTGCCAGCAGTGGGGAGGGGGGAGAAGCTTTCTTT. Translated: CASSGEGGEAFF. J is TRBJ1-1 and V is TRBV2; tentative D call: TRBD1 (6 bases). The CDR3 has 12 residues. Germline-derived CDR1 and CDR2 are SNHLY and FYNNEI. The ends were cut back, 4 bases at V and 8 bases at J, with 11 bases in the middle.

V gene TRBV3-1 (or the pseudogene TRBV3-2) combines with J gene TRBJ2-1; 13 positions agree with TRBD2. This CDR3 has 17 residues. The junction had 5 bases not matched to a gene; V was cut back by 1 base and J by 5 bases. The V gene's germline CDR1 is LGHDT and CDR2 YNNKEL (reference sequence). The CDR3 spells CASSQGTSGRSHNEQFF. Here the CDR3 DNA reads TGTGCCAGCAGCCAAGGGACTAGCGGGAGAAGTCACAATGAGCAGTTCTTC.

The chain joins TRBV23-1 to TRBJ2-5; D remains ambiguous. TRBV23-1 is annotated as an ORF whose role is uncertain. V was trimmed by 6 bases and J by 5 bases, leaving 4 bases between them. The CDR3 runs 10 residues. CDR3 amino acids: CASRRETQYF. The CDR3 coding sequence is TGCGCCAGCAGACGGGAGACCCAGTACTTC.

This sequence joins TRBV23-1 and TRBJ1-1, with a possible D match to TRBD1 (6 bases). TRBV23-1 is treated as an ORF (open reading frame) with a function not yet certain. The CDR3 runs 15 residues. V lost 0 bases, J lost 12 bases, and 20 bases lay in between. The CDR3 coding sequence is TGCGCCAGCAGTCAATCTATGGGGGCGCGGGGGGAGACTTTCTTT. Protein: CASSQSMGARGETFF.

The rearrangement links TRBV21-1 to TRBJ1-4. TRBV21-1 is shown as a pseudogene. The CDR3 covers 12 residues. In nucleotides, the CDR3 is TGTGCCAGCAGCAGGGAGGAAGAAAAACTGTTTTTT. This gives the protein CASSREEEKLFF.

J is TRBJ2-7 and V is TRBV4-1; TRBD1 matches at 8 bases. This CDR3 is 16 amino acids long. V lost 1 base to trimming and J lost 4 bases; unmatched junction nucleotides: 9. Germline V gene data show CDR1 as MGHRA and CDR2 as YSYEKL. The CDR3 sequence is CASSQAWSDRAYEQYF. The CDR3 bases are TGCGCCAGCAGCCAAGCTTGGTCGGACAGGGCTTACGAGCAGTACTTC.

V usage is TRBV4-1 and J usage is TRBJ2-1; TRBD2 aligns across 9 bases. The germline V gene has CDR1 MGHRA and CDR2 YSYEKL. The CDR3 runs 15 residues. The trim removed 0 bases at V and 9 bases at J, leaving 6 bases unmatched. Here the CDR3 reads CASSQDVSGGLEQFF. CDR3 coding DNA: TGCGCCAGCAGCCAAGATGTTAGCGGGGGCCTTGAGCAGTTCTTC.